This T cell receptor (beta chain) came from a study of blood T cell repertoires in COVID-19. Study-level background: Italy, Spain and the United States were the sources of the convalescent and acute COVID-19 samples. Sources were T cells, B-cell-depleted T cells, or PBMCs; the material itself was cDNA or gDNA.

Authors' processing steps: Reference gene primer amplification yielded estimated nucleated cell counts. Clones were read by immunoSEQ multiplex PCR, and TCRdb kept only the in-frame ones, dropping some. The DNA was the basis for D and trimming; V, J and clone size are from that table. Among 90,000 or so clones listed, 91% were seen once. V lost 3 bases and J lost 1; bases outside the gene matches: 7. There are 17 residues in the CDR3. The germline V gene has CDR1 LNHDA and CDR2 SQIVND (reference sequence). V and J are TRBV19 and TRBJ1-4; 8 nucleotides align to TRBD1. This receptor was taken from a human donor with active COVID-19. The donor label of this sample is uncertain. Sequencing was done on a sample of peripheral blood. The DNA for the CDR3 is TGTGCCAGTAGTATGGGCAGGGGGCCCTTAACTAATGAAAAACTGTTTTTT. Translation: CASSMGRGPLTNEKLFF.